These 22 T cell receptor beta chains originate from one sample sequenced in a study of shared clonotypes between healthy human individuals. Clones were sequenced by immunoSEQ multiplex PCR, and TCRdb holds only the in-frame ones, with some missing. The sample has 2 million to 2.5 million clones, 90% to 95% seen once; the top ten hold 0.39%. Material: naive CD4+ T cells from PBMCs. Indicated subset: CD45RA+ positively selected. The receptor set was obtained from a man younger than 30 in good health. Some clones in this sample may be carry-over from other donors' samples.

V gene TRBV7-9 combines with J gene TRBJ2-5; tentatively, D is TRBD1 or TRBD2 (5 bases each). The CDR3 is made up of 16 amino acids. The V end was cut by 8 bases, the J end by 5 bases, with 24 bases between. Germline assignment: CDR1 SEHNR and CDR2 FQNEAQ (reference sequence). Here the CDR3 reads CASADLGYRGRETQYF. CDR3 coding DNA: TGTGCCAGCGCAGATCTGGGGTATCGGGGCCGGGAGACCCAGTACTTC. Based on the CDR3 plus reference TRBV7-9 and TRBJ2-5, the full variable domain is DTGVSQNPRHKITKRGQNVTFRCDPISEHNRLYWYRQTLGQGPEFLTYFQNEAQLEKSRLLSDRFSAERPKGSFSTLEIQRTEQGDSAMYLCASADLGYRGRETQYFGPGTRLLVL.

This chain uses TRBV6-5 with TRBJ2-1, with 9 bases identical to TRBD2. The germline V gene has CDR1 MNHEY and CDR2 SVGAGI. The CDR3 contains 15 residues. The trim removed 2 bases at V and 9 bases at J, leaving 8 bases unmatched. CDR3 in DNA: TGTGCCAGCAGTTACCGTTCTAGCGGGAACGGTGAGCAGTTCTTC. This gives the protein CASSYRSSGNGEQFF.

J is TRBJ2-3 and V is TRBV10-1; D is unresolved. The V and J ends lost 2 bases and 5 bases respectively, with 5 bases between them. From germline, CDR1 is WNHNN and CDR2 SYGVQD (reference sequence). CDR3 length: 12 amino acids. This CDR3 reads CASSEAGDTQYF. Here the CDR3 DNA reads TGCGCCAGCAGTGAGGCAGGAGATACGCAGTATTTT.

The rearrangement joins TRBV5-1 to TRBJ2-7; D is perhaps TRBD1 (7 bases). Germline-derived CDR1 and CDR2 are SGHRS and YFSETQ. The V end lost 9 bases, the J end lost 4 bases, and 14 bases lay between the germline ends. The CDR3 loop spans 12 amino acids. DNA of the CDR3: TGCGCCACCTCCCCAGGGGGGTACGAGCAGTACTTC. Protein sequence: CATSPGGYEQYF.

The V and J genes are TRBV5-1 and TRBJ1-2, with TRBD1 identical over 9 bases. The CDR3 spans 14 residues. The germline V gene has CDR1 SGHRS and CDR2 YFSETQ. V lost 4 bases, J lost 8 bases, and 9 bases stayed unmatched. The CDR3 region is CASSLVGQGEGYTF. CDR3 nucleotides: TGCGCCAGCAGCCTGGTGGGACAGGGAGAAGGCTACACCTTC.

The gene calls are TRBV6-1 and TRBJ2-3; tentatively, D is TRBD2 (7 bases). V lost 4 bases and J 3 bases, leaving 14 bases between the germline ends. Germline assignment: CDR1 MNHNS and CDR2 SASEGT. The CDR3 sequence is 15 residues long. The CDR3: CASSGAGALTDTQYF. The CDR3 coding sequence is TGTGCCAGCAGTGGGGCGGGGGCGCTAACAGATACGCAGTATTTT.

The gene calls are TRBV19 and TRBJ2-7; possible D gene TRBD1, 5 bases. In germline, CDR1 is LNHDA, CDR2 SQIVND (reference sequence). Deletions cut 3 bases from V and 2 bases from J, with 14 bases between. The CDR3 has 15 residues. CDR3 residues: CASSISVVGAYEQYF. Here the CDR3 DNA reads TGTGCCAGTAGTATTTCCGTGGTAGGGGCCTACGAGCAGTACTTC.

On this clone: The sample has other DNA sequences that encode this CDR3 too. The chain links TRBV29-1 to TRBJ2-3, with D hard to call. CDR1 and CDR2 (germline): SQVTM, ANQGSEA. V lost 3 bases, J lost 0 bases, and 4 bases lay in between. CDR3 length: 12 amino acids. CDR3 in amino acids: CSVDDSTDTQYF. The DNA of the CDR3 is TGCAGCGTTGATGATAGCACAGATACGCAGTATTTT.

The chain couples TRBV9 to TRBJ2-3; the match to TRBD2 covers 10 bases. Germline V lookup: CDR1 SGDLS, CDR2 YYNGEE. This CDR3 has 16 amino acids. Trimming removed 3 bases from V and 1 base from J; junction bases left unmatched: 5. The CDR3 loop is CASSARTSGGTDTQYF. The CDR3 bases are TGTGCCAGCAGCGCCCGGACTAGCGGAGGCACAGATACGCAGTATTTT.

This clone was detected only once. The chain recombines TRBV27 with TRBJ1-1, with 8 bases fitting TRBD1. The germline V gene encodes CDR1 MNHEY and CDR2 SMNVEV (reference sequence). The V segment lost 0 bases and the J segment 5 bases; nucleotides outside the gene matches: 8. The CDR3 covers 16 residues. The CDR3 DNA reads TGTGCCAGCAGTTTATCGCCTTTTCAGGGGGCAACTGAAGCTTTCTTT. Its protein product is CASSLSPFQGATEAFF.

This chain joins TRBV7-2 and TRBJ2-1; tentative D call: TRBD2 (5 bases). Trimming shortened V by 7 bases and J by 0 bases, and 13 bases separated the two germline ends. Looked up from germline, CDR1 is SGHTA and CDR2 is FQGNSA. The CDR3 spans 15 residues. CDR3 DNA: TGTGCCAGCAACCGGGCCGGGAACTCCTACAATGAGCAGTTCTTC. Translating it yields CASNRAGNSYNEQFF.

The V gene is TRBV7-8, the J gene TRBJ1-3; D is uncertain. Germline loops: CDR1 SGHVS, CDR2 FQNEAQ. The V end was cut by 2 bases, the J end by 8 bases, with 19 bases between. The CDR3 runs 16 residues. The CDR3 DNA follows: TGTGCCAGCAGCTTAACCGTGGGAGGAGCACTGTACACCATATATTTT. Protein sequence: CASSLTVGGALYTIYF.

This clone was picked up one time. The rearrangement links TRBV7-6 to TRBJ2-2, with a tentative D call TRBD2 (6 bases). This CDR3 is 18 amino acids long. V was trimmed by 6 bases and J by 4 bases, leaving 24 bases between them. Germline loops: CDR1 SGHVS, CDR2 FNYEAQ. The CDR3 DNA is TGTGCCAGCAGGCCGTTTCCGTGGGAGGATAGAACCACCGGGGAGCTGTTTTTT. Translated: CASRPFPWEDRTTGELFF.

The chain carries TRBV7-2 and TRBJ2-3; maybe TRBD2 (6 bases). The length of the CDR3 is 16 residues. From germline, CDR1 is SGHTA and CDR2 FQGNSA. V lost 2 bases and J lost 2, with 14 bases in between. CDR3 loop: CASSLLGGGSTDTQYF. CDR3 sequence (DNA): TGTGCCAGCAGCTTATTGGGAGGCGGTTCCACAGATACGCAGTATTTT.

This clone was recorded only once. The chain has TRBV6-1 and TRBJ2-2; possible D gene TRBD2, 5 bases. The CDR3 is 15 amino acids. Germline CDR1 reads MNHNS; CDR2 reads SASEGT. The ends were cut back, 7 bases at V and 5 bases at J, with 17 bases in the middle. The CDR3: CASKIEGVETGELFF. The CDR3 DNA reads TGTGCCAGCAAGATTGAGGGTGTGGAAACCGGGGAGCTGTTTTTT.

This clone was counted a single time. The genes are TRBV7-3 and TRBJ1-2; D is possibly TRBD1 (5 bases). The CDR3 runs 14 residues. V gave up 4 bases and J gave up 6 bases, with 15 bases separating them. Germline V gene data show CDR1 as SGHTA and CDR2 as FQGTGA. This CDR3 reads CASSSNRGPDGYTF. The DNA for the CDR3 is TGTGCCAGCAGCTCCAATAGGGGCCCAGATGGCTACACCTTC.

This clone appeared a few times. V gene TRBV6-5 combines with J gene TRBJ1-1; D gene ambiguous. The CDR3 spans 14 residues. V lost 5 bases to trimming and J lost 2 bases, with 12 bases between them. Germline V gene lookup returns CDR1 MNHEY and CDR2 SVGAGI. The CDR3 region is CASSRDTVNTEAFF. The CDR3 DNA sequence: TGTGCCAGCAGTAGAGATACAGTAAACACTGAAGCTTTCTTT.

The CDR3 DNA reads as TGTGCCAGCAGCTCCGACAGCCAGATAACGCAGTATTTT. It yields the protein CASSSDSQITQYF. This chain uses TRBV6-5 with TRBJ2-3; weak D call: TRBD1 (5 bases). This CDR3 has 13 amino acids. Between the trimmed V and J ends, which lost 6 bases and 9 bases, there was a span of 16 bases. Germline values: CDR1 MNHEY, CDR2 SVGAGI.

This chain links TRBV27 with TRBJ2-7; the match to TRBD1 covers 12 bases. V lost 0 bases, J lost 7 bases, and 10 bases stayed unmatched. Germline lookup yields CDR1 MNHEY and CDR2 SMNVEV (reference sequence). The CDR3 has 17 amino acids. The CDR3 loop is CASSLSISGQGAWEQYF. The CDR3 nucleotides read TGTGCCAGCAGTTTATCGATATCGGGACAGGGGGCTTGGGAGCAGTACTTC.

To note about this clone: This sample also contains other DNA sequences that code for the same CDR3. The chain couples TRBV28 to TRBJ1-5; tentatively, D is TRBD1 (5 bases). V was clipped by 4 bases and J by 0 bases, with 7 bases between them. Germline-derived CDR1 and CDR2 are MDHEN and SYDVKM. The CDR3 has 14 residues. The CDR3 DNA follows: TGTGCCAGCAGTTGGGGGGGTAGCAATCAGCCCCAGCATTTT. Translated, it gives CASSWGGSNQPQHF.

The rearrangement uses TRBV6-5 and TRBJ2-7, with a possible D match to TRBD1 (6 bases). CDR1 MNHEY and CDR2 SVGAGI come from the germline V gene. This CDR3 has 15 residues. V was trimmed by 0 bases and J by 7 bases, leaving 16 bases between them. For the CDR3, the DNA is TGTGCCAGCAGTTACTCGGGGACCCAGGGGAAAGAGCAGTACTTC. It yields the protein CASSYSGTQGKEQYF.

The chain has TRBV5-1 and TRBJ2-3, with TRBD2 as a possible D gene (5 bases). V was trimmed by 2 bases and J by 6 bases, leaving 13 bases between them. This CDR3 has 14 amino acids. Germline CDR1 is SGHRS and CDR2 is YFSETQ. CDR3 coding DNA: TGCGCCAGCAGCTTTAATCTGGGAGAGGATACGCAGTATTTT. It codes for CASSFNLGEDTQYF.